This paragraph covers one T cell receptor (beta chain) sequence. The data are from a study of shared T cell receptors in the human thymus. The table came from immunoSEQ multiplex PCR; TCRdb's copy has only in-frame clones and leaves some out. The table records over 65,000 clones, about 95% of them present only once. There are 13 residues in the CDR3. CDR1 is KGHSH and CDR2 is LQKENI in the germline V gene. V was cut by 6 bases and J by 12 bases, with 18 bases left in between. Sample: thymocytes. The V and J genes are TRBV18 and TRBJ2-1, with D possibly TRBD2 on 5 matching bases. The clonotype originates from a human donor. Here the CDR3 reads CASSPRSGGGQFF. The CDR3 nucleotides are TGTGCCAGCTCGCCGCGGAGCGGTGGAGGGCAGTTCTTC.